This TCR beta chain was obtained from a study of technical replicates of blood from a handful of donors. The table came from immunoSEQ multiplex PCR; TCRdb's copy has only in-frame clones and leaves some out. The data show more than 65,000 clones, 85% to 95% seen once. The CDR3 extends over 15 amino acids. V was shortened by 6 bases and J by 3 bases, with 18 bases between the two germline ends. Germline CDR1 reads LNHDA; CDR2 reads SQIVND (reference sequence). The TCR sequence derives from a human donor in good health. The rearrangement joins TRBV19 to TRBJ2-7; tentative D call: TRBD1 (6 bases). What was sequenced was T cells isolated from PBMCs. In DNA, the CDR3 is TGTGCCAGTAGAGCCCGGGAACAGGGATACTACGAGCAGTACTTC. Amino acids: CASRAREQGYYEQYF. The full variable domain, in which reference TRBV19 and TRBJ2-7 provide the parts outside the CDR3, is DGGITQSPKYLFRKEGQNVTLSCEQNLNHDAMYWYRQDPGQGLRLIYYSQIVNDFQKGDIAEGYSVSREKKESFPLTVTSAQKNPTAFYLCASRAREQGYYEQYFGPGTRLTVT.